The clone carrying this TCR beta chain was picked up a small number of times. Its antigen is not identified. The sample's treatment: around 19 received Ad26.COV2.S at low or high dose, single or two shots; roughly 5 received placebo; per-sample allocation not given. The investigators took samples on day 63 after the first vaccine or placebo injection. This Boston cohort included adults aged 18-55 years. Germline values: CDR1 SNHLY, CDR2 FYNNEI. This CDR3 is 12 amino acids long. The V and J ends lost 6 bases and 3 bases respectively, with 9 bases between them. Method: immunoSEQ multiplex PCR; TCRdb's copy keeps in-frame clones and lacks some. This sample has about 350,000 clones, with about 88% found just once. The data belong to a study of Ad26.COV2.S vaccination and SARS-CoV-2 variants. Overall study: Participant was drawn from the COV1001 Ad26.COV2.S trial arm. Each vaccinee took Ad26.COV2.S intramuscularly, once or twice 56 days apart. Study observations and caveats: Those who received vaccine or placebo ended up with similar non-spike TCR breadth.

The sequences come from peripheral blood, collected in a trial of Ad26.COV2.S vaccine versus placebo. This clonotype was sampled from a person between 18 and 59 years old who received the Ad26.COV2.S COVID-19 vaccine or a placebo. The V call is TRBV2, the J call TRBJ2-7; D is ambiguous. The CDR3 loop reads CASRQFRYEQYF. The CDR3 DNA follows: TGTGCCAGCAGGCAGTTTCGCTACGAGCAGTACTTC.